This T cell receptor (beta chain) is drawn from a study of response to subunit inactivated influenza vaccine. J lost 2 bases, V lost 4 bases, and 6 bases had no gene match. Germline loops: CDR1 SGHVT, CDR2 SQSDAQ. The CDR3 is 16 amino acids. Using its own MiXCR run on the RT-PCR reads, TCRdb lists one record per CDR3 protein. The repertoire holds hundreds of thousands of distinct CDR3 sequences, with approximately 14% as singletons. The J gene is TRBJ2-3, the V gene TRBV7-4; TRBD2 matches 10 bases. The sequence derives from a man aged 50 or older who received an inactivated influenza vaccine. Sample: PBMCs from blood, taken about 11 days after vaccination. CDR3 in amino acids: CASSSSGREITDTQYF. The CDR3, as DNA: TGTGCCAGCAGCTCCAGCGGGAGGGAGATCACAGATACGCAGTATTTT.